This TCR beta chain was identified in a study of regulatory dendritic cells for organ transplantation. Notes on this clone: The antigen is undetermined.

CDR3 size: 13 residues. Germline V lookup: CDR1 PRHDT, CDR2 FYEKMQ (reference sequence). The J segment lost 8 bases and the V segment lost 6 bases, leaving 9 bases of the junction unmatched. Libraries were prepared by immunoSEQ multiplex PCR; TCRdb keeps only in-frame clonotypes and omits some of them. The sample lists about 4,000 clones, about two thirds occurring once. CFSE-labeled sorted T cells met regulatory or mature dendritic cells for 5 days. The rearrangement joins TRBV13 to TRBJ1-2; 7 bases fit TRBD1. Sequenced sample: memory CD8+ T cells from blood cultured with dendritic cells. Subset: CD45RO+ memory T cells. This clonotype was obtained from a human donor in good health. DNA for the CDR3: TGTGCCAGCAGTGAAAAGGGGGCGGAAGGCTACACCTTC. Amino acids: CASSEKGAEGYTF.